This record covers a single T cell receptor beta chain. Its antigen is not identified. These data are taken from a study of T cell clonotyping in hematopoietic cell transplantation. The study's findings and limits: After transplant, recipient diversity fell while pathologically expanded clonotypes grew through day 180.

Here immunoSEQ multiplex PCR was the method, and the copy in TCRdb shows in-frame clones only, minus some. The sample records 10,000 to 15,000 clones, around 90% being singletons. This CDR3 is built from 16 residues. Germline-derived CDR1 and CDR2 are LGHNA and YSLEER. Deletions cut 4 bases from V and 2 bases from J, with 14 bases between. The receptor comes from a young man in good health. Some clones in this sample may be carry-over from other donors' samples. The chain links TRBV4-3 to TRBJ2-2; D remains ambiguous. Source material: peripheral blood mononuclear cells. CDR3 loop: CASSRTDRANTGELFF. CDR3 bases: TGCGCCAGCAGCCGCACTGATAGGGCCAACACCGGGGAGCTGTTTTTT.